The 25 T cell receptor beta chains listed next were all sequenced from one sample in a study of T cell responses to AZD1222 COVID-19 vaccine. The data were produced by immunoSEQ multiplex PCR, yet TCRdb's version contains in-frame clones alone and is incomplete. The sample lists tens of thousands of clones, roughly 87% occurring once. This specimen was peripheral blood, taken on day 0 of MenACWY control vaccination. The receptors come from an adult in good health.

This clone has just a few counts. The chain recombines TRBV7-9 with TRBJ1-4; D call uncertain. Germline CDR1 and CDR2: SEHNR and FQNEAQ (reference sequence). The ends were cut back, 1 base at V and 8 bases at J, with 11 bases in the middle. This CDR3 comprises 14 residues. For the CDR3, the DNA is TGTGCCAGCAGCTTAGAGGGCAGTCAAGAAAAACTGTTTTTT. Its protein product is CASSLEGSQEKLFF.

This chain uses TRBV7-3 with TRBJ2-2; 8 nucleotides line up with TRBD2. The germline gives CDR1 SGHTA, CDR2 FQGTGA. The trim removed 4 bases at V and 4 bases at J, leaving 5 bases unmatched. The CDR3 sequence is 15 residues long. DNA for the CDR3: TGTGCCAGCAGCTCCCTTACTAGCGGCACCGGGGAGCTGTTTTTT. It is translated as CASSSLTSGTGELFF. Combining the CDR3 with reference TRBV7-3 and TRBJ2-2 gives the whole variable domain GAGVSQTPSNKVTEKGKYVELRCDPISGHTALYWYRQSLGQGPEFLIYFQGTGAADDSGLPNDRFFAVRPEGSVSTLKIQRTERGDSAVYLCASSSLTSGTGELFFGEGSRLTVL.

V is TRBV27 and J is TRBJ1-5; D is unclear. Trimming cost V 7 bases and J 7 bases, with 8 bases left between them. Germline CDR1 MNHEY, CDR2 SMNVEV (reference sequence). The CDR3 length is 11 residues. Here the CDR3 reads CASILGQPQHF. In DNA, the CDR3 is TGTGCCAGCATTCTAGGGCAGCCCCAGCATTTT.

CDR3 residues: CASRVLAGPLRSSYNEQFF. The CDR3, as DNA: TGTGCCAGCAGAGTCCTAGCGGGGCCGCTTAGGAGCTCCTACAATGAGCAGTTCTTC. The chain uses TRBV2 and TRBJ2-1, with 9 bases fitting TRBD2. Germline V gene sequence: CDR1 SNHLY, CDR2 FYNNEI. Germline trimming cut 6 bases from V and 0 bases from J; bases unmatched to any gene: 15. The CDR3 runs to 19 residues.

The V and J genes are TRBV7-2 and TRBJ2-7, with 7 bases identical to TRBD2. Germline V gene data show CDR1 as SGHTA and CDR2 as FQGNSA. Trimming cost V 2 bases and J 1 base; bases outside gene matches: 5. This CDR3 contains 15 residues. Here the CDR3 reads CASSLLPGGSYEQYF. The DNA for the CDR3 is TGTGCCAGCAGCTTACTTCCGGGGGGATCCTACGAGCAGTACTTC.

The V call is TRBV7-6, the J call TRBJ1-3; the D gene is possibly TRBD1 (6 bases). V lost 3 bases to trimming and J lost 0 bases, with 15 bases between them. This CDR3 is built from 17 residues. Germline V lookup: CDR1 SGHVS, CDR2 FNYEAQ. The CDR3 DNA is TGTGCCAGCAGCTTTCAGGGGCCCGGCCCCTCTGGAAACACCATATATTTT. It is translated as CASSFQGPGPSGNTIYF.

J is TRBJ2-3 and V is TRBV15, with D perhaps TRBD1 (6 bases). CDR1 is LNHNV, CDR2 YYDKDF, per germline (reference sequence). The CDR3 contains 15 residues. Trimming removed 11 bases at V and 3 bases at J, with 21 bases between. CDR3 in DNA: TGTGCCGCCCGTTCGTTTGAGGGGGTGACAGATACGCAGTATTTT. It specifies CAARSFEGVTDTQYF.

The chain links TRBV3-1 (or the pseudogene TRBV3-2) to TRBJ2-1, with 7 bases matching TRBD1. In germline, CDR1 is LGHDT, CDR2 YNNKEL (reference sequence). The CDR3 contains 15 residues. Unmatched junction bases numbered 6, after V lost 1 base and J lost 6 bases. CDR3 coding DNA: TGTGCCAGCAGCCAAGGGCCGGGACAGCCCAATGAGCAGTTCTTC. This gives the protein CASSQGPGQPNEQFF.

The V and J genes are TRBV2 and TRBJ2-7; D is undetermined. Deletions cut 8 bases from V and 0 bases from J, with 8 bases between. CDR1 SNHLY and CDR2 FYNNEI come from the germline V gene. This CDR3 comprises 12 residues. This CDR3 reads CASVANSYEQYF. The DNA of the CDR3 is TGTGCCAGCGTCGCGAACTCCTACGAGCAGTACTTC.

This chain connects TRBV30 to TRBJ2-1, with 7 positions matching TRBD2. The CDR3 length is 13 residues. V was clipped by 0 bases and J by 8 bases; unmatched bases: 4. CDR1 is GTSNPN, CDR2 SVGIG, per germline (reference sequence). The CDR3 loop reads CAWSVRGVYEQFF. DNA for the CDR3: TGTGCCTGGAGTGTACGGGGGGTGTATGAGCAGTTCTTC. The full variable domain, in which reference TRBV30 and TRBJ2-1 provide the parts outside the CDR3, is SQTIHQWPATLVQPVGSPLSLECTVEGTSNPNLYWYRQAAGRGLQLLFYSVGIGQISSEVPQNLSASRPQDRQFILSSKKLLLSDSGFYLCAWSVRGVYEQFFGPGTRLTVL.

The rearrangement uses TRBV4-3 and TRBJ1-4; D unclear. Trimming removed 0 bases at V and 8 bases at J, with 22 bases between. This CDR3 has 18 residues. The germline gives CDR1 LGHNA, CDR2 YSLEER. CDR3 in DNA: TGCGCCAGCAGCCAAGATGGGCGGGGTTCAGGCTGGGGAGAAAAACTGTTTTTT. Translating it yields CASSQDGRGSGWGEKLFF.

The CDR3 DNA follows: TGCGCCAGCAGCCAAAGGCCAGGACAGGGCGATTCACCCCTCCACTTT. Its protein product is CASSQRPGQGDSPLHF. The V and J genes are TRBV4-1 and TRBJ1-6; 8 bases align to TRBD1. Trimming cost V 2 bases and J 8 bases; bases outside gene matches: 8. The CDR3 totals 16 residues. Germline loops: CDR1 MGHRA, CDR2 YSYEKL.

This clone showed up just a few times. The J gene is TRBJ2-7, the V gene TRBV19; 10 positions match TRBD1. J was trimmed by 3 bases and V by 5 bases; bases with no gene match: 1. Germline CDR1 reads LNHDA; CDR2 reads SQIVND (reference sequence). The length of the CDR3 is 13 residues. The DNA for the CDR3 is TGTGCCAGTAGTTGGACAGGGGGCTACGAGCAGTACTTC. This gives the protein CASSWTGGYEQYF.

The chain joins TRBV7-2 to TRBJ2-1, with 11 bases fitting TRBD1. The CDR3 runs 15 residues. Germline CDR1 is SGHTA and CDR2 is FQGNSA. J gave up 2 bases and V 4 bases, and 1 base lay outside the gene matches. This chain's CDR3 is CASSWDRGAYNEQFF. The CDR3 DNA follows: TGTGCCAGCAGCTGGGACAGGGGGGCCTACAATGAGCAGTTCTTC.

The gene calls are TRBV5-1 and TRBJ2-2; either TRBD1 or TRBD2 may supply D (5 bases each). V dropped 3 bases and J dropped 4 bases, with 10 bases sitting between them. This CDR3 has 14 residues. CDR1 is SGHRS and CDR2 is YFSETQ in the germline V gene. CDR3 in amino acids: CASSSPGATGELFF. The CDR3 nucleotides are TGCGCCAGCAGCTCCCCCGGGGCCACCGGGGAGCTGTTTTTT.

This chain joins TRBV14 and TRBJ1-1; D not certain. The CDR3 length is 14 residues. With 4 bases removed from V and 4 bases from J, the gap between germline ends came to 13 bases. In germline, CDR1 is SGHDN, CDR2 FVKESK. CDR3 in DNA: TGTGCCAGCAGCCTCCCTGGAGGGAGCACTGAAGCTTTCTTT. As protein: CASSLPGGSTEAFF.

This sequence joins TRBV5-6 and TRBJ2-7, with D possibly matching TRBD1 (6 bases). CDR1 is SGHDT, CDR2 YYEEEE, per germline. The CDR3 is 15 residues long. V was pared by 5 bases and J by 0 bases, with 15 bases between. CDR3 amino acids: CASSFRQVLSYEQYF. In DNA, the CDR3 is TGTGCCAGCAGTTTTCGACAGGTTCTCTCCTACGAGCAGTACTTC.

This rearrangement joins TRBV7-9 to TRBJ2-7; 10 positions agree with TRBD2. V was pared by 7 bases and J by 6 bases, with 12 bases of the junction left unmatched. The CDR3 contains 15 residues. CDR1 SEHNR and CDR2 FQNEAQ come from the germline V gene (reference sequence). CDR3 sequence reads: CASTPRIAGGAEQYF. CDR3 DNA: TGTGCCAGCACCCCAAGGATAGCGGGGGGTGCCGAGCAGTACTTC.

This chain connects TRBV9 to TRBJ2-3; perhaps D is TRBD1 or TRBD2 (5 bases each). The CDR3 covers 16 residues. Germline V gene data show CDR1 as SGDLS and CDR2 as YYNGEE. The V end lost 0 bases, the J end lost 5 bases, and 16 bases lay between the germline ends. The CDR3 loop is CASSVGYGAYKDTQYF. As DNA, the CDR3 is TGTGCCAGCAGCGTAGGATACGGGGCCTACAAAGATACGCAGTATTTT.

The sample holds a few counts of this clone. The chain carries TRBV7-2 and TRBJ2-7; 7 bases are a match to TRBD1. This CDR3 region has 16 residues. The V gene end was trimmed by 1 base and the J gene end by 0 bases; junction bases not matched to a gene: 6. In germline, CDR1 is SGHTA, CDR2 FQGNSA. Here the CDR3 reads CASSLVGTVSSYEQYF. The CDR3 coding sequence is TGTGCCAGCAGCTTAGTGGGGACAGTGAGCTCCTACGAGCAGTACTTC.

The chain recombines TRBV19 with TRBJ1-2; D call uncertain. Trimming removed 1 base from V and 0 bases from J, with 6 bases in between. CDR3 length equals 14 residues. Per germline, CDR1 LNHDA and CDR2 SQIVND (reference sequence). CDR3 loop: CASSIVHSNYGYTF. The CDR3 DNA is TGTGCCAGTAGTATAGTCCACTCTAACTATGGCTACACCTTC.

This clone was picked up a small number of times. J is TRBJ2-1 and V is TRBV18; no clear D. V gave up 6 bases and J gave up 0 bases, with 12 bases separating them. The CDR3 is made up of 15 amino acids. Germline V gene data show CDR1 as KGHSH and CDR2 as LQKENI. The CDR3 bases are TGTGCCAGCTCCGGGTCGATGAGCTCCTACAATGAGCAGTTCTTC. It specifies CASSGSMSSYNEQFF.

The CDR3 DNA reads TGTGCCAGCGTTCAGGCTAGAGATCAGCCCCAGCATTTT. Translating gives CASVQARDQPQHF. The chain links TRBV2 to TRBJ1-5, with D unresolved. Germline V gene data show CDR1 as SNHLY and CDR2 as FYNNEI. There are 13 residues in the CDR3. V lost 8 bases and J 5 bases, leaving 13 bases between the germline ends.

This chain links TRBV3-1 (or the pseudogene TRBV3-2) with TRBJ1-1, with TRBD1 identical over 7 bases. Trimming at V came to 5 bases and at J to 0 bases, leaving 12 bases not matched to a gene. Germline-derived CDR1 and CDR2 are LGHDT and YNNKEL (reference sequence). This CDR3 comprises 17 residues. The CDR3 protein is CASSTRIRGQLNTEAFF. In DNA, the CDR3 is TGTGCCAGCAGCACGAGGATTAGGGGACAGCTGAACACTGAAGCTTTCTTT.

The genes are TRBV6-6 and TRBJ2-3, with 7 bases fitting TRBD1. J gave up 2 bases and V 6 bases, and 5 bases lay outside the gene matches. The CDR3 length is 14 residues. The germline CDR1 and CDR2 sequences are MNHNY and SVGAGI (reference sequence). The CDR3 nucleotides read TGTGCCAGCAGGTACAGGGGTCTCACAGATACGCAGTATTTT. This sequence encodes CASRYRGLTDTQYF.